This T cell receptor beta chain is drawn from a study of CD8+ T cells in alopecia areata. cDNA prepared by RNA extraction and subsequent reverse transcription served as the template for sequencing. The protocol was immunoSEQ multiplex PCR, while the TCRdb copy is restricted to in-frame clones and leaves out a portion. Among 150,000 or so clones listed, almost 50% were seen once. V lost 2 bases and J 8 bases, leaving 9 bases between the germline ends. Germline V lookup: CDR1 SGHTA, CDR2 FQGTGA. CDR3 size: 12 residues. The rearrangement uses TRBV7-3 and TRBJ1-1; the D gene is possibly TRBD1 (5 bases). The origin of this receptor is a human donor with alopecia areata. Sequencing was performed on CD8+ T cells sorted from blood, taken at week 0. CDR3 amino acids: CASSLDGGEAFF. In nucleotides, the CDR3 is TGTGCCAGCAGCTTAGACGGGGGAGAAGCTTTCTTT.